This T cell receptor (beta chain) originates from a study of shared clonotypes between healthy human individuals. Study-level background: Three CD4 naive, three CD4 memory, two CD8 naive and one CD8 memory plate were used per donor. Study-wide results and caveats: Specimens sampled were limited to blood, with tissue repertoires likely differing. Several donors held approximately 4.6% of naive CD4 clonotypes in common.

The data were produced by immunoSEQ multiplex PCR, yet TCRdb's version contains in-frame clones alone and is incomplete. The sample has about 800,000 clones; approximately 96% are singletons. A note on this clone: What it binds is unknown.

CD45RO-negative CD8 cells positively selected for CCR7 made up the naive population, which excluded terminally differentiated effector memory CD45RA+ cells. Sample: naive CD8+ T cells sorted from blood. This TCR came from a man younger than 45 in good health.

The CDR3 bases are TGCGCCAGCAGCCAAGAGCATACAGCGCGCTATGGCTACACCTTC. Translation gives CASSQEHTARYGYTF. The chain has TRBV4-3 and TRBJ1-2, with no clear D. This CDR3 is built from 15 residues. Per germline, CDR1 LGHNA and CDR2 YSLEER. V gave up 0 bases and J gave up 4 bases, with 12 bases separating them.